The following is a T cell receptor beta chain sequence with its context. This record comes from a study of blood T cell repertoires in COVID-19. Study background: Samples came from the United States, Italy and Spain, spanning acute and convalescent COVID-19.

The assay was immunoSEQ multiplex PCR, and TCRdb's table has in-frame clones only and misses some. The sample consists of 130,000 or so clones, 81% of them appearing once. CDR1 is SGHTA, CDR2 FQGNSA, per germline. This CDR3 is built from 15 residues. The germline V and J ends were trimmed by 5 bases and 9 bases, with 20 bases remaining between them. The sequence was collected from a woman aged 55-70 years with active or convalescent COVID-19. The rearrangement joins TRBV7-2 to TRBJ2-1; TRBD2 might be the D (6 bases). What was sequenced was peripheral blood. CDR3 DNA: TGTGCCAGCAGCGCGACTAGTATTCCTTTGGGTGAGCAGTTCTTC. Its protein is CASSATSIPLGEQFF.